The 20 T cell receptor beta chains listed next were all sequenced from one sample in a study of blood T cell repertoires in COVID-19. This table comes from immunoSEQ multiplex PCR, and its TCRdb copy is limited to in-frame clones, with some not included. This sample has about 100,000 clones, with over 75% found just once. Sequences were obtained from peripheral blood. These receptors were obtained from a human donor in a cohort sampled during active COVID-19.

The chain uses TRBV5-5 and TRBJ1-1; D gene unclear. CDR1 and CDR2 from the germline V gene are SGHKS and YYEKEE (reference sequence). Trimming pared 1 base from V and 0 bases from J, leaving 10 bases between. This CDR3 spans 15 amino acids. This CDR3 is CASSLYDKLNTEAFF. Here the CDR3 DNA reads TGTGCCAGCAGCTTGTACGACAAGTTGAACACTGAAGCTTTCTTT.

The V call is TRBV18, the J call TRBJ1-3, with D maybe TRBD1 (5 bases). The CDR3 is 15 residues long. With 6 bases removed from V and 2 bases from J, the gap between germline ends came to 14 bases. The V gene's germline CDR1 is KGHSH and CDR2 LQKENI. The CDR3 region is CASSPQGSTGNTIYF. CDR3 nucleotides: TGTGCCAGCTCCCCCCAGGGTTCGACTGGAAACACCATATATTTT.

The CDR3 reads CASSLGGPEAFF. DNA of the CDR3: TGCGCCAGCAGCTTGGGCGGGCCCGAAGCTTTCTTT. The chain employs TRBV5-1 and TRBJ1-1; D is unresolved. CDR1 SGHRS and CDR2 YFSETQ come from the germline V gene. The CDR3 is made up of 12 amino acids. The ends were cut back, 0 bases at V and 8 bases at J, with 8 bases in the middle.

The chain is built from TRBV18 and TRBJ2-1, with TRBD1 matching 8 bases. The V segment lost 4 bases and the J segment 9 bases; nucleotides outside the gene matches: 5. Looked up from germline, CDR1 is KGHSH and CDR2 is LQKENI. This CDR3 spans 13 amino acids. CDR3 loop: CASSLVDRGEQFF. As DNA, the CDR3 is TGTGCCAGCTCACTCGTCGACAGGGGTGAGCAGTTCTTC.

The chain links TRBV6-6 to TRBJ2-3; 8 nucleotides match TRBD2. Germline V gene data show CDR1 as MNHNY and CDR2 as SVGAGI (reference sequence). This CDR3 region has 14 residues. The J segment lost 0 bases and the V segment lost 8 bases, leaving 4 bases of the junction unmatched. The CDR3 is CASSSGYSTDTQYF. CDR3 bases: TGTGCCAGCTCTAGCGGGTATAGCACAGATACGCAGTATTTT.

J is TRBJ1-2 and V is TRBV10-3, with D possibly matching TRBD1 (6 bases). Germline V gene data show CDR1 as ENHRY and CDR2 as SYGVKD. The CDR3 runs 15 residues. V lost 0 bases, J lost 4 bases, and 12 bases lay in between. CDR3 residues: CAISESGMGAYGYTF. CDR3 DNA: TGTGCCATCAGTGAGTCTGGCATGGGGGCCTATGGCTACACCTTC.

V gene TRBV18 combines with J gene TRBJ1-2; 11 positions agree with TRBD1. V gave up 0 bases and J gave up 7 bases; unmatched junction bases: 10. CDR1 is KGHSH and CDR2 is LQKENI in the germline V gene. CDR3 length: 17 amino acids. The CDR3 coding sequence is TGTGCCAGCTCACCACCGGCCTCCGGGACAGGGGGACCTGGCTACACCTTC. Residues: CASSPPASGTGGPGYTF.

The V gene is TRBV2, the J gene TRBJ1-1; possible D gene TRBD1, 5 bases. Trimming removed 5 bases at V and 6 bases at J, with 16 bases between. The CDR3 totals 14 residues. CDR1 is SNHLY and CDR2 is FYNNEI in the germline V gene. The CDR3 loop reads CASSPNQPGAEAFF. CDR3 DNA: TGTGCCAGCAGTCCAAACCAGCCGGGGGCTGAAGCTTTCTTT.

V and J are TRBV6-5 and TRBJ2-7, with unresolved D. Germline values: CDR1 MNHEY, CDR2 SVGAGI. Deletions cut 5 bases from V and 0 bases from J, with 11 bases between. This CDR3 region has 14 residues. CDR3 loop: CASSPDKSSYEQYF. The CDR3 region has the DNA TGTGCCAGCAGTCCTGACAAGAGCTCCTACGAGCAGTACTTC.

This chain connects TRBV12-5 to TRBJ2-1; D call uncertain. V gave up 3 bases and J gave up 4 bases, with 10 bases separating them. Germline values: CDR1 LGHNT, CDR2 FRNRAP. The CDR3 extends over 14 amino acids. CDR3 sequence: CASGFGYWYNEQFF. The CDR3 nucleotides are TGTGCTAGTGGTTTTGGTTACTGGTACAATGAGCAGTTCTTC.

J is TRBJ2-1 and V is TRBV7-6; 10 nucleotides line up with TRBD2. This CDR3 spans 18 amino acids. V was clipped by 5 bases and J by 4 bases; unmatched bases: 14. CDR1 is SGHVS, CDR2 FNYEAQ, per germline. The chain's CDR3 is CASSRLGTSAPGYNEQFF. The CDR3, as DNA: TGTGCCAGCAGCCGACTAGGGACTAGCGCTCCGGGGTACAATGAGCAGTTCTTC.

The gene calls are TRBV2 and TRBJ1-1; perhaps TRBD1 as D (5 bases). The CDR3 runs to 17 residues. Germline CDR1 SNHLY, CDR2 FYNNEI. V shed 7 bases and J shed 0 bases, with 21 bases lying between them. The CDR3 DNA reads TGTGCCAGCAAGAAGGCGCAGGGCGGTGCCATGAACACTGAAGCTTTCTTT. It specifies CASKKAQGGAMNTEAFF.

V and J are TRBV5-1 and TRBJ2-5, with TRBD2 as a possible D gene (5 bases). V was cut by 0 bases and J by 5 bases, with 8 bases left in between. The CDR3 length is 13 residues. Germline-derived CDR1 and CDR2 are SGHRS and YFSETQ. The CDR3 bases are TGCGCCAGCAGCTTGGCCGGGGTCGAGACCCAGTACTTC. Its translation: CASSLAGVETQYF. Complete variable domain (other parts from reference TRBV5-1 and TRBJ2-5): KAGVTQTPRYLIKTRGQQVTLSCSPISGHRSVSWYQQTPGQGLQFLFEYFSETQRNKGNFPGRFSGRQFSNSRSEMNVSTLELGDSALYLCASSLAGVETQYFGPGTRLLVL.

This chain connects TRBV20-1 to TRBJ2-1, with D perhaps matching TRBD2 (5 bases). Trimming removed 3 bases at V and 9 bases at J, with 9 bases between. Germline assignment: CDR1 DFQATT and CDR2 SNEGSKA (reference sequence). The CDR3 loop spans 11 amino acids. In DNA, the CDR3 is TGCAGTGCTAGTGGGAGTGGTGAGCAGTTCTTC. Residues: CSASGSGEQFF.

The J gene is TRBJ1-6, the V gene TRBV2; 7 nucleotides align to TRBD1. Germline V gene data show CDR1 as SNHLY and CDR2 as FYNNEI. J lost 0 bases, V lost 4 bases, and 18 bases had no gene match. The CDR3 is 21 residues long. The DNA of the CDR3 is TGTGCCAGCAGTGTTAGATTCAGCCAAGACAGGGACGGCTCCTATAATTCACCCCTCCACTTT. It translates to CASSVRFSQDRDGSYNSPLHF.

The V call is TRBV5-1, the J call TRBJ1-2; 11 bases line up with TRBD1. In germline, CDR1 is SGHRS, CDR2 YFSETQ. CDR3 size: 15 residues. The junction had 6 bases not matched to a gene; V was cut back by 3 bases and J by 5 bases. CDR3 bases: TGCGCCAGCAGCTCCGGACAGGGGGCTCGGTATGGCTACACCTTC. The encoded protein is CASSSGQGARYGYTF.

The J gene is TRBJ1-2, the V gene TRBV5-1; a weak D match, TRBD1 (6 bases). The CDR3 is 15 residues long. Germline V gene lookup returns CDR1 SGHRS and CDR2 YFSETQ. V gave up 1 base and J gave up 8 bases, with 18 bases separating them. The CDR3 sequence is CASSLTGSGTRGYTF. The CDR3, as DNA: TGCGCCAGCAGCTTGACGGGTTCCGGGACACGCGGCTACACCTTC.

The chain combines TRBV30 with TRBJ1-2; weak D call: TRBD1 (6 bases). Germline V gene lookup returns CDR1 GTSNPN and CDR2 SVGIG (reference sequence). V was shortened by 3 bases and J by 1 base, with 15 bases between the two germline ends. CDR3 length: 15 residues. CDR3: CAWRSTGLLNYGYTF. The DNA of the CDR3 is TGTGCCTGGAGATCAACAGGGCTGCTTAACTATGGCTACACCTTC.

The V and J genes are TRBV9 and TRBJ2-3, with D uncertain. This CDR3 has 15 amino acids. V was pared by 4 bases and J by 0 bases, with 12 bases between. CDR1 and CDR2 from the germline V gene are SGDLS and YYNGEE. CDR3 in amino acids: CASSPLSPSTDTQYF. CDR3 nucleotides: TGTGCCAGCAGCCCCTTGAGTCCTAGCACAGATACGCAGTATTTT.

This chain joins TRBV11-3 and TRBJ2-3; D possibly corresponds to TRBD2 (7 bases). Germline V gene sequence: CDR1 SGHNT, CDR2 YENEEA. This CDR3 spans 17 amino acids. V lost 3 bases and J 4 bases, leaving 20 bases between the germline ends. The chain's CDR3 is CASSFQGRPSGPDTQYF. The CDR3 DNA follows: TGTGCCAGCAGCTTCCAGGGGAGGCCTAGCGGCCCAGATACGCAGTATTTT.